These 32 T cell receptor beta chains were sequenced from one sample in a study of blood T cells in healthy people across ages. The authors ran a second PCR of about 7 to 11 cycles using a sample-barcoded 5' primer and a J-beta primer mix. Each CDR3 protein gets one entry after TCRdb re-called the 5' RACE reads with MiXCR. The sample records approximately 1.5 million distinct CDR3 sequences, 42% being singletons. The specimen sequenced was blood. The receptors come from a woman between 18 and 30 years old in good health.

This clonotype was seen only once. The chain combines TRBV6-7 with TRBJ2-1; 7 bases map to TRBD1. TRBV6-7 has ORF status, its function being uncertain. The CDR3 is 19 amino acids. V shed 0 bases and J 7 bases; nucleotides not matched to a gene: 18. The CDR3: CASSYSFIGEPGQSNEQFF. The CDR3 DNA reads as TGTGCCAGCAGTTACTCATTCATCGGAGAACCGGGACAGTCGAATGAGCAGTTCTTC.

This clonotype was counted a few times. The chain has TRBV5-1 and TRBJ2-4, with a weak D call TRBD2 (5 bases). Germline CDR1 and CDR2: SGHRS and YFSETQ. The CDR3 loop spans 14 amino acids. The germline V and J ends were trimmed by 4 bases and 5 bases, with 13 bases remaining between them. CDR3 nucleotide sequence: TGCGCCAGCAGCGGCGGACTTGGGGAAAACATTCAGTACTTC. This translates into CASSGGLGENIQYF.

The rearrangement uses TRBV3-1 and TRBJ1-4, with D hard to call. Germline loops: CDR1 LGHDT, CDR2 YNNKEL (reference sequence). The CDR3 contains 20 residues. The germline V and J ends were trimmed by 1 base and 0 bases, with 21 bases remaining between them. The CDR3 loop reads CASSQAAGSSYVATNEKLFF. CDR3 sequence (DNA): TGTGCCAGCAGCCAAGCCGCCGGCAGCTCCTACGTTGCAACTAATGAAAAACTGTTTTTT.

A few counts support this clonotype. This chain connects TRBV7-9 to TRBJ2-7; 12 nucleotides agree with TRBD2. After removal of 1 base from V and 3 bases from J, the junction contained 4 bases not matched to a gene. The CDR3 covers 16 residues. The germline CDR1 and CDR2 sequences are SEHNR and FQNEAQ (reference sequence). CDR3: CASSLVRTSGNYEQYF. The DNA for the CDR3 is TGTGCCAGCAGCTTAGTTAGGACTAGCGGGAACTACGAGCAGTACTTC.

This rearrangement joins TRBV7-9 to TRBJ2-7; the D call may be TRBD1 or TRBD2 (6 bases each). Trimming left V 1 base short and J 3 bases short, with 13 bases between. Per germline, CDR1 SEHNR and CDR2 FQNEAQ (reference sequence). This CDR3 contains 15 residues. DNA for the CDR3: TGTGCCAGCAGCTTAGGATCCGGGGGCCTCTACGAGCAGTACTTC. Translation: CASSLGSGGLYEQYF. The full variable domain, its missing parts supplied by reference TRBV7-9 and TRBJ2-7, is DTGVSQNPRHKITKRGQNVTFRCDPISEHNRLYWYRQTLGQGPEFLTYFQNEAQLEKSRLLSDRFSAERPKGSFSTLEIQRTEQGDSAMYLCASSLGSGGLYEQYFGPGTRLTVT.

This clonotype was detected a few times. This sequence joins TRBV9 and TRBJ1-2, with D possibly TRBD1 on 5 matching bases. Trimming stripped 0 bases from V and 3 bases from J, with 9 bases between. The CDR3 consists of 14 residues. In germline, CDR1 is SGDLS, CDR2 YYNGEE. This CDR3 reads CASSVEVGDYGYTF. The CDR3 DNA reads TGTGCCAGCAGCGTAGAGGTAGGGGACTATGGCTACACCTTC. The whole variable domain, remainder taken from reference TRBV9 and TRBJ1-2, is DSGVTQTPKHLITATGQRVTLRCSPRSGDLSVYWYQQSLDQGLQFLIQYYNGEERAKGNILERFSAQQFPDLHSELNLSSLELGDSALYFCASSVEVGDYGYTFGSGTRLTVV.

The gene calls are TRBV4-3 and TRBJ2-1; 10 bases line up with TRBD2. The germline V gene has CDR1 LGHNA and CDR2 YSLEER. V was pared by 4 bases and J by 6 bases, with 9 bases of the junction left unmatched. The CDR3 loop spans 16 amino acids. CDR3 sequence (DNA): TGCGCCAGCAGCCGCGACTCGTCTAGCGGGGGCAATGAGCAGTTCTTC. Its protein product is CASSRDSSSGGNEQFF.

The chain joins TRBV12-3 or TRBV12-4 to TRBJ2-4; the match to TRBD1 covers 8 bases. This CDR3 is built from 16 residues. Unmatched junction bases numbered 18, after V lost 4 bases and J lost 13 bases. CDR3 nucleotides: TGTGCCAGCAGTTCCAGGACAGGGCCACTCCGGGACGGGCAGTACTTC. Protein product: CASSSRTGPLRDGQYF.

This clonotype was observed a handful of times. It may be a read error: a sequence one base away is much more abundant. This chain uses TRBV5-1 with TRBJ2-1, with D perhaps assigned TRBD1 or TRBD2 (5 bases each). Germline assignment: CDR1 SGHRS and CDR2 YFSETQ. The CDR3 has 14 residues. The CDR3 sequence: CAGSLDSWGSEQFF. Written as DNA, the CDR3 is TGCGCCGGCAGCTTGGATAGTTGGGGGAGTGAGCAGTTCTTC. Together with reference TRBV5-1 and TRBJ2-1, the CDR3 gives the full variable domain: KAGVTQTPRYLIKTRGQQVTLSCSPISGHRSVSWYQQTPGQGLQFLFEYFSETQRNKGNFPGRFSGRQFSNSRSEMNVSTLELGDSALYLCAGSLDSWGSEQFFGPGTRLTVL.

The CDR3 coding sequence is TGCAGCGTTGGGCCTCGGTTGGGGGAAAAACTGTTTTTT. This gives the protein CSVGPRLGEKLFF. The gene calls are TRBV29-1 and TRBJ1-4; D call uncertain. Trimming cost V 4 bases and J 8 bases, with 14 bases left between them. The germline V gene encodes CDR1 SQVTM and CDR2 ANQGSEA. The CDR3 sequence is 13 residues long.

This clonotype was detected only a few times. The J gene is TRBJ2-7, the V gene TRBV6-8, with D hard to call. The V end lost 6 bases, the J end lost 3 bases, and 21 bases lay between the germline ends. Germline loops: CDR1 MNHGY, CDR2 SAAAGT. The CDR3 has 16 amino acids. This CDR3 is CASRFEPTLTGYEQYF. The CDR3 DNA is TGTGCCAGCAGATTCGAGCCGACTCTTACCGGCTACGAGCAGTACTTC.

This chain connects TRBV20-1 to TRBJ2-7; perhaps TRBD2 as D (7 bases). The CDR3 totals 12 residues. V lost 3 bases and J lost 5, with 11 bases in between. Germline V CDR1 and CDR2: DFQATT, SNEGSKA (reference sequence). CDR3 residues: CSASGGLNEQYF. The CDR3 DNA is TGCAGTGCTAGCGGGGGGCTGAACGAGCAGTACTTC.

This chain connects TRBV6-2 or TRBV6-3 to TRBJ2-2, with D possibly being TRBD2 (6 bases). From germline, CDR1 is MNHEY and CDR2 SVGEGT. CDR3 length: 13 residues. Trimming took 6 bases from V and 8 from J, leaving 13 bases between them. CDR3 loop: CASRSTRTGELFF. As DNA, the CDR3 is TGTGCCAGCAGATCGACTAGAACTGGGGAGCTGTTTTTT.

This clonotype was found a few times. The rearrangement uses TRBV12-3 or TRBV12-4 and TRBJ2-2; the D is unclear. This CDR3 has 13 residues. V lost 7 bases and J 5 bases, leaving 11 bases between the germline ends. The CDR3 is CASIATYTGELFF. As DNA, the CDR3 is TGTGCCAGCATCGCTACTTATACCGGGGAGCTGTTTTTT.

The chain carries TRBV6-5 and TRBJ2-7; 10 positions agree with TRBD2. The end of the DNA fits TRBJ2-5 better, so the J call may be wrong. The CDR3 extends over 17 amino acids. Germline V gene lookup returns CDR1 MNHEY and CDR2 SVGAGI. CDR3 region: CASSYSSAGGRRETQYF. The DNA of the CDR3 is TGTGCCAGCAGTTACTCGTCAGCGGGGGGGCGGAGAGAGACCCAGTACTTC.

This chain links TRBV20-1 with TRBJ1-4, with a weak D call TRBD1 (6 bases). This CDR3 is 14 amino acids long. Trimming removed 4 bases from V and 7 bases from J, with 16 bases in between. Germline CDR1 and CDR2: DFQATT and SNEGSKA (reference sequence). The CDR3 here is CSATLTGSREKLFF. Here the CDR3 DNA reads TGCAGTGCTACCCTTACAGGGAGCCGTGAAAAACTGTTTTTT.

The gene calls are TRBV24-1 and TRBJ2-2; TRBD1 matches 8 bases. The CDR3 covers 15 residues. CDR1 is KGHDR, CDR2 SFDVKD, per germline. V shed 4 bases and J 6 bases; nucleotides not matched to a gene: 6. This CDR3 reads CATSDPDRVPGELFF. The CDR3 coding sequence is TGTGCCACCAGTGACCCGGACAGGGTCCCCGGGGAGCTGTTTTTT.

The gene calls are TRBV20-1 and TRBJ1-5, with TRBD1 matching over 9 bases. This CDR3 region has 16 residues. Unmatched junction bases numbered 10, after V lost 6 bases and J lost 1 base. CDR1 and CDR2 from the germline V gene are DFQATT and SNEGSKA (reference sequence). The CDR3 sequence is CSAAGTGKLSNQPQHF. DNA for the CDR3: TGCAGTGCGGCCGGGACAGGGAAATTAAGCAATCAGCCCCAGCATTTT.

This clonotype appeared a few times. The V call is TRBV7-9, the J call TRBJ2-1; D might be TRBD1 or TRBD2, each matching 5 bases. The V gene lost 3 bases and the J gene lost 4 bases, with 13 bases spanning the gap. The CDR3 covers 15 residues. Germline V CDR1 and CDR2: SEHNR, FQNEAQ (reference sequence). The CDR3 DNA reads as TGTGCCAGCAGCTTGGGGGTAGCGTTGTACAATGAGCAGTTCTTC. Translation gives CASSLGVALYNEQFF.

This clonotype was found once. The chain has TRBV7-9 and TRBJ1-5, with 7 bases that match TRBD1. Germline loops: CDR1 SEHNR, CDR2 FQNEAQ (reference sequence). V was clipped by 1 base and J by 6 bases; unmatched bases: 12. The CDR3 runs 17 residues. This CDR3 reads CASSLEGRGSPFQPQHF. The CDR3 coding sequence is TGTGCCAGCAGCTTAGAGGGCAGGGGGTCCCCTTTTCAGCCCCAGCATTTT.

The genes are TRBV12-3 or TRBV12-4 and TRBJ2-2; TRBD1 might be the D (5 bases). The CDR3 has 15 residues. V dropped 6 bases and J dropped 0 bases, with 11 bases sitting between them. The CDR3 protein is CASRSGLSNTGELFF. The CDR3 DNA reads as TGTGCCAGCAGATCAGGGCTTTCGAACACCGGGGAGCTGTTTTTT.

This clonotype has just a few counts. The V and J genes are TRBV29-1 and TRBJ2-1, with D perhaps TRBD2 (6 bases). Trimming removed 7 bases at V and 6 bases at J, with 16 bases between. Germline values: CDR1 SQVTM, CDR2 ANQGSEA. The CDR3 is 13 residues long. In DNA, the CDR3 is TGCAGCGCCGCGAGAGCGACTAGCAATGAGCAGTTCTTC. Amino acid sequence: CSAARATSNEQFF.

This clonotype was counted only a few times. This chain joins TRBV5-1 and TRBJ2-1, with 8 bases that match TRBD2. The V segment lost 4 bases and the J segment 6 bases; nucleotides outside the gene matches: 9. The germline V gene encodes CDR1 SGHRS and CDR2 YFSETQ. The CDR3 sequence is 15 residues long. The CDR3 protein is CASSPGLAWGNEQFF. Written as DNA, the CDR3 is TGCGCCAGCAGCCCTGGACTAGCATGGGGCAATGAGCAGTTCTTC.

The CDR3 DNA follows: TGCAGTGCTAGAATGGGGTTGGGAACAGATACGCAGTATTTT. It encodes CSARMGLGTDTQYF. The chain links TRBV20-1 to TRBJ2-3; D not resolved. Germline V gene lookup returns CDR1 DFQATT and CDR2 SNEGSKA (reference sequence). This CDR3 is built from 14 residues. The V end was cut by 2 bases, the J end by 3 bases, with 12 bases between.

This clonotype was counted only a few times. As DNA, the CDR3 is TGCAGTGCTCGAAGACTAGCGGGAGACAACAATGAGCAGTTCTTC. This sequence encodes CSARRLAGDNNEQFF. V gene TRBV20-1 combines with J gene TRBJ2-1; 12 bases align to TRBD2. The CDR3 covers 15 residues. Germline V lookup: CDR1 DFQATT, CDR2 SNEGSKA (reference sequence). The V segment lost 5 bases and the J segment 5 bases; nucleotides outside the gene matches: 7.

The CDR3 DNA follows: TGTGCCAGCAGCTTAGTCGGGAGCTCTGGGGCCAACGTCCTGACTTTC. Encoded protein: CASSLVGSSGANVLTF. The chain links TRBV7-2 to TRBJ2-6, with D possibly matching TRBD2 (6 bases). CDR3 length equals 16 residues. In germline, CDR1 is SGHTA, CDR2 FQGNSA. Trimming left V 1 base short and J 0 bases short, with 7 bases between.

V gene TRBV27 combines with J gene TRBJ2-4; D is possibly TRBD1 (5 bases). The CDR3 loop spans 14 amino acids. Trimming took 4 bases from V and 4 from J, leaving 11 bases between them. Germline V gives CDR1 MNHEY, CDR2 SMNVEV (reference sequence). DNA for the CDR3: TGTGCCAGCAGTTACAGAAGGGGAAAAAACATTCAGTACTTC. Its protein product is CASSYRRGKNIQYF.

The chain couples TRBV4-1 to TRBJ2-3, with 14 bases lining up with TRBD2. CDR1 and CDR2 from the germline V gene are MGHRA and YSYEKL. The V segment lost 0 bases and the J segment 0 bases; nucleotides outside the gene matches: 14. This CDR3 region has 22 residues. The CDR3 is CASSQDLLRTGLAGVSTDTQYF. The CDR3 region has the DNA TGCGCCAGCAGCCAAGATCTTCTTAGGACGGGACTAGCGGGAGTGAGCACAGATACGCAGTATTTT.

This clonotype has more than one count but fewer than ten. The chain combines TRBV3-1 with TRBJ2-2, with 9 positions matching TRBD2. The J segment lost 8 bases and the V segment lost 1 base, leaving 8 bases of the junction unmatched. The germline CDR1 and CDR2 sequences are LGHDT and YNNKEL (reference sequence). The CDR3 spans 16 residues. The CDR3 sequence is CASSQVTSGGFGELFF. The CDR3 coding sequence is TGTGCCAGCAGCCAAGTTACAAGCGGGGGGTTTGGGGAGCTGTTTTTT. The whole variable domain, remainder taken from reference TRBV3-1 and TRBJ2-2, is DTAVSQTPKYLVTQMGNDKSIKCEQNLGHDTMYWYKQDSKKFLKIMFSYNNKELIINETVPNRFSPKSPDKAHLNLHINSLELGDSAVYFCASSQVTSGGFGELFFGEGSRLTVL.

This clonotype showed up just a few times. This chain connects TRBV12-1 to TRBJ2-7; the tabulated D call, TRBD2, remains unverified against the DNA. TRBV12-1 is classified as a pseudogene. The CDR3 covers 19 residues. CDR3 nucleotides: TGTGCCAGCAGCTTTCAACTTAGGTACCGGCTAGACCTCTGGTACGAGCAGTACTTC. This translates into CASSFQLRYRLDLWYEQYF.

A few counts support this clonotype. The rearrangement links TRBV29-1 to TRBJ2-1; 11 positions agree with TRBD2. Germline assignment: CDR1 SQVTM and CDR2 ANQGSEA. The CDR3 sequence is 14 residues long. J gave up 4 bases and V 2 bases, and 1 base lay outside the gene matches. CDR3 DNA sequence: TGCAGCGTTGAATGGACTAGCGGGTACAATGAGCAGTTCTTC. Translating it yields CSVEWTSGYNEQFF.

The CDR3 nucleotides are TGCGCCAGCAGCGACGGGTCAGAGACGGATACGCAGTATTTT. Protein product: CASSDGSETDTQYF. This chain links TRBV5-1 with TRBJ2-3; no clear D. Germline assignment: CDR1 SGHRS and CDR2 YFSETQ. The V end lost 4 bases, the J end lost 6 bases, and 15 bases lay between the germline ends. The CDR3 has 14 residues.